This TCR beta chain was captured in a study of blood T cell repertoires in COVID-19. Study-level information: COVID-19 samples, acute and convalescent, were from the United States, Italy and Spain. PBMCs, B-cell-depleted T cells, or T cells provided the cDNA or gDNA that made up the material.

As processed by the authors: Nucleated cell number was recorded as an estimate derived from reference gene primer amplification. TCRdb keeps only in-frame clones here, not all; method: immunoSEQ multiplex PCR. V and J calls and clone size follow that table, whereas D and trimming were derived from the DNA. Of some 64,000 clones listed, 65% to 80% are singletons. V trimming: 1 base; J trimming: 4 bases; junction bases outside the gene matches: 3. CDR3 length: 15 residues. CDR1 is SGHAT, CDR2 FQNNGV, per germline. The receptor was derived from a man aged 55 to 70 with acute or convalescent COVID-19. J is TRBJ2-2 and V is TRBV11-2; 7 bases fit TRBD1. Sequencing input: peripheral blood. The CDR3 DNA is TGTGCCAGCAGCTTAGCGGGACAGAGCACCGGGGAGCTGTTTTTT. Translating it yields CASSLAGQSTGELFF.